This TCR beta chain was captured in a study of cytomegalovirus exposure and HLA in healthy donors (TCRdb year 2017). Context from the whole study: An earlier analysis of roughly 570 of the donors reported about 280 Gb of sequence data and 100 million to 120 million unique TCR beta sequences obtained from 150 million to 200 million T cells. The study was designed to test whether signatures of past pathogen exposure could be identified by cataloging public T cell receptors. Typing coverage differed by locus: A, B, C, DRB1 and DQB1 were typed in roughly 620-630 donors, DQA1 in about 550, DPA1 in 600 to 610, and DPB1 in around 440. HLA typing included class I and class II loci at four-digit resolution. An earlier analysis of around 580 of the donors used high-throughput TCR beta sequencing to judge whether each TCR beta V gene segment behaved as functional or pseudogenic. About 280 gigabases of sequencing data and 80 million or so unique TCR sequences were included in an early release covering about 700 HLA-typed donors. Using immunosequencing, the study profiled T cell repertoires from 640 or so subjects and related those repertoires to cytomegalovirus serostatus. Rather than drawing on any new phenotypic data, the later analysis identified candidate immune exposures from TCR beta sequences and the way those sequences occurred across donors. Among roughly 400 genotyped donors of the cohort, an average of roughly 230,000 unique TCR beta nucleotide sequences was sequenced per donor, of which approximately 19% were non-productive. Donor age, sex, ethnicity and CMV serostatus were compiled alongside the repertoire data. Of the 300 to 450 genotyped donors, less than 85% were placed in the genetic ancestry cluster associated with self-reported Caucasian donors. A later genetic analysis used genome-wide SNP genotypes for 398 of the 666 donors, treating that subset as a discovery cohort. In addition to the first cohort of approximately 650 subjects, a separate validation cohort of over 90 different subjects was used. Because of strong linkage in the cohort, five DR-DQ haplotypes were treated as single units for association and clustering. To study patterns of TCR occurrence, a later analysis re-analyzed previously published TCR beta repertoires from hundreds of donors and added high-resolution HLA genotyping. Every repertoire in the discovery cohort had been generated on one and the same sequencing platform. The study combined high-throughput TCR immunosequencing, statistical association of individual TCRs with disease status, and machine learning to predict cytomegalovirus infection status. Points the paper makes about the study in general: In a later analysis, HLA-associated TCR beta chains showed more clonal expansion and lower generation probabilities than non-associated chains that were equally common. The sequencing pipeline was judged likely to have produced a cluster of highly shared sequence variants as a technical artifact. In this cohort, only TCR beta chains were sequenced, and detectable features were limited by the absence of alpha or paired-chain data. Because HLA typing was missing for some donors at each locus, association tests included only the typed subset. Some IMGT-functional V segments, including TRBV6-2 and TRBV6-3, could not be distinguished by the 87-base-pair reads and were therefore excluded. A further reported finding was that TCR beta sequences accurately predicted the HLA-A and HLA-B alleles for most subjects in the first cohort. A later analysis reported that several top co-occurrence clusters appeared linked to parvovirus B19, influenza, CMV and Epstein-Barr virus. Across donors, most TCR sequences were observed very rarely, whereas some public TCRs were present in many individuals. A later genetic analysis reported fewer N-insertions in productive TCRs among donors in an Asian-associated ancestry cluster than the roughly 690-donor mean. An earlier analysis of roughly 570 of the donors showed that most TCR beta V segments appeared in productive rearrangements either about 87% or about 30% of the time, which broadly matched IMGT annotations. A few of the identified cytomegalovirus-associated TCR beta chains were confirmed in vitro to be specific for cytomegalovirus antigens. Because counts were too low, about 18 rarely observed V segments, including chromosome 9 orphons, were excluded from the earlier analysis of under 650 of the donors. The classifier was reported to diagnose cytomegalovirus status with high specificity and sensitivity in both the original cohort and the validation cohort. Immune exposure information for the cohort was limited to CMV serostatus. The authors suggested that the approach could potentially be extended to other disease states and immunological phenotypes. When HLA alleles, especially DR and DQ, strongly co-occurred, TCR associations were difficult to assign to individual alleles. Sequencing depth was assumed to be roughly uniform across donors in the presence/absence analyses, though that assumption may not hold. A later analysis found that most CMV-associated TCR beta chains appeared HLA-restricted, with HLA associations seemingly driven largely by CMV exposure. Correlated functional status among segregating V segments might reflect linkage disequilibrium, but an unknown experimental factor could not be ruled out. The study listed 164 TCR beta chains as associated with cytomegalovirus. Specific HLA alleles were associated with 18,000 or so TCR beta sequences at a false discovery rate of 0.05 in a later analysis. In a later analysis, the rate of TCR association differed among HLA loci, with DRB1 alleles having the most associated TCRs and HLA-C alleles having the fewest. A later genetic analysis associated a missense DCLRE1C variant with V-gene and J-gene trimming of TCR beta chains, and an independent cohort replicated the association.

V loses 1 base at its end and J loses 7 bases; junction bases beyond the gene matches: 4. The germline V gene encodes CDR1 MGHRA and CDR2 YSYEKL. The CDR3, cysteine through phenylalanine, is 15 amino acids long. Only the CDR3 part of the read is kept: 45 bases, read in frame from the first base. The cohort was made up of about 610 healthy bone marrow donors. At the time of sampling, every cohort member was nominally healthy, though immune exposures that went unrecorded were likely present. The donor was CMV seronegative and was included in the group of 352 seronegative cohort members. Every donor gave a peripheral blood sample, and the peripheral blood mononuclear cells from that sample were used for TCR beta sequencing. Genomic DNA extraction from the blood cell samples was performed with the Qiagen DNeasy Blood Extraction Kit. Library prep was done by the immunoSEQ multiplex PCR assay. The multiplex PCR relied on a mix of 60 forward primers for TCR Vbeta segments and 13 reverse primers for TCR Jbeta segments. The CDR3 region of rearranged TCR beta genes was amplified from genomic DNA by a multiplex PCR assay. The amplified TCR beta libraries were sequenced on the Illumina HiSeq System as 87-base-pair reads. From the authors' description of their analysis: A later analysis tallied 70 million to 100 million unique TCR beta chains across the 666 repertoires, and approximately 12 million of those chains were shared by two or more donors. To remove PCR and sequencing errors, raw reads were error-corrected and collapsed into unique sequences using a nearest-neighbor algorithm that merged closely related sequences. V, D and J gene segments were assigned by aligning CDR3 sequences to IMGT reference sequences. Each retained sequence needed at least a six-nucleotide match to both a V gene segment and a J gene segment. A rearrangement was called productive if the CDR3 had no stop codons and remained in frame with V and J, and every other rearrangement was called non-productive. Following IMGT convention, CDR3 was defined as the stretch from the second conserved V-encoded cysteine up to the conserved J-encoded phenylalanine. Sequences without an unambiguous match to a single V gene segment were excluded from the earlier analysis of several hundred of the donors. An earlier analysis of approximately 590 of the donors classified V segments as functional when productive rearrangements were above 56.7% and as segregating when the standard deviation between donors was above 5%. A statistical classification framework was developed to diagnose cytomegalovirus status using the catalog of TCR beta chain sequences. In a later analysis, TCR nucleotide sequences were compared against IMGT/GENE-DB human TR gene sequences so that V and J genes could be assigned. In a later analysis, CDR3 sequences and most-parsimonious VDJ recombination scenarios were assigned using the TCRdist pipeline. In a later analysis, each TCR beta chain was defined by its CDR3 amino acid sequence together with its V-gene family, and reads without a unique V-gene family were excluded. In a later analysis, 450 to 600 highly shared, low-generation-probability nucleotide sequences were removed to address suspected cross-contamination and a sequencing artifact. A later analysis calculated a clonal expansion index for each public chain from normalized within-repertoire ranks of inferred template counts. In a later analysis, generation probabilities were computed using a VDJ recombination model fitted to out-of-frame rearrangements, and the results were checked against IGoR. In a later analysis, hypergeometric tests were used to score TCR-TCR, TCR-HLA and TCR-CMV co-occurrence, with a repertoire-size bias correction applied to TCR pairs. To estimate false discovery rates, a later analysis permuted the HLA or CMV assignments 20 times. In a later analysis, co-occurring TCRs were grouped using DBSCAN, with TCRdist sequence similarity added in when clustering inside HLA-allele-positive subsets. Repertoires with fewer than 30,000 or more than 120,000 public chains, plus five repertoires with anomalous nucleotide sharing, were excluded from co-occurrence clustering. TCRdb's version of the immuneACCESS table is confined to in-frame rearrangements and falls short of the full clone set. An unresolved V gene accounts for under half of the shortfall where checked; the remainder is of unknown origin. Clone size and the V and J calls come from that table; the DNA yielded D and trimming. This sample gives roughly 130,000 clones in total; 8.5% of them show up just once. 4.5% to 7% of the sample lies in the top ten.

This clone was picked up a small number of times. The clone's antigen remains unknown. Base-call qualities are not available, and no considerably larger clone is one nucleotide away. The TCR sequence derives from a man between 40 and 49 years old in good health and CMV-seronegative. The specimen sequenced was PBMCs. The chain was built from TRBV4-1 and TRBJ2-1; a stretch of 10 junction bases matches TRBD2. The DNA sequence is as follows: TGCGCCAGCAGCCAAGTCCTAGCGGGGGATAATGAGCAGTTCTTC. Translated, this is CASSQVLAGDNEQFF.